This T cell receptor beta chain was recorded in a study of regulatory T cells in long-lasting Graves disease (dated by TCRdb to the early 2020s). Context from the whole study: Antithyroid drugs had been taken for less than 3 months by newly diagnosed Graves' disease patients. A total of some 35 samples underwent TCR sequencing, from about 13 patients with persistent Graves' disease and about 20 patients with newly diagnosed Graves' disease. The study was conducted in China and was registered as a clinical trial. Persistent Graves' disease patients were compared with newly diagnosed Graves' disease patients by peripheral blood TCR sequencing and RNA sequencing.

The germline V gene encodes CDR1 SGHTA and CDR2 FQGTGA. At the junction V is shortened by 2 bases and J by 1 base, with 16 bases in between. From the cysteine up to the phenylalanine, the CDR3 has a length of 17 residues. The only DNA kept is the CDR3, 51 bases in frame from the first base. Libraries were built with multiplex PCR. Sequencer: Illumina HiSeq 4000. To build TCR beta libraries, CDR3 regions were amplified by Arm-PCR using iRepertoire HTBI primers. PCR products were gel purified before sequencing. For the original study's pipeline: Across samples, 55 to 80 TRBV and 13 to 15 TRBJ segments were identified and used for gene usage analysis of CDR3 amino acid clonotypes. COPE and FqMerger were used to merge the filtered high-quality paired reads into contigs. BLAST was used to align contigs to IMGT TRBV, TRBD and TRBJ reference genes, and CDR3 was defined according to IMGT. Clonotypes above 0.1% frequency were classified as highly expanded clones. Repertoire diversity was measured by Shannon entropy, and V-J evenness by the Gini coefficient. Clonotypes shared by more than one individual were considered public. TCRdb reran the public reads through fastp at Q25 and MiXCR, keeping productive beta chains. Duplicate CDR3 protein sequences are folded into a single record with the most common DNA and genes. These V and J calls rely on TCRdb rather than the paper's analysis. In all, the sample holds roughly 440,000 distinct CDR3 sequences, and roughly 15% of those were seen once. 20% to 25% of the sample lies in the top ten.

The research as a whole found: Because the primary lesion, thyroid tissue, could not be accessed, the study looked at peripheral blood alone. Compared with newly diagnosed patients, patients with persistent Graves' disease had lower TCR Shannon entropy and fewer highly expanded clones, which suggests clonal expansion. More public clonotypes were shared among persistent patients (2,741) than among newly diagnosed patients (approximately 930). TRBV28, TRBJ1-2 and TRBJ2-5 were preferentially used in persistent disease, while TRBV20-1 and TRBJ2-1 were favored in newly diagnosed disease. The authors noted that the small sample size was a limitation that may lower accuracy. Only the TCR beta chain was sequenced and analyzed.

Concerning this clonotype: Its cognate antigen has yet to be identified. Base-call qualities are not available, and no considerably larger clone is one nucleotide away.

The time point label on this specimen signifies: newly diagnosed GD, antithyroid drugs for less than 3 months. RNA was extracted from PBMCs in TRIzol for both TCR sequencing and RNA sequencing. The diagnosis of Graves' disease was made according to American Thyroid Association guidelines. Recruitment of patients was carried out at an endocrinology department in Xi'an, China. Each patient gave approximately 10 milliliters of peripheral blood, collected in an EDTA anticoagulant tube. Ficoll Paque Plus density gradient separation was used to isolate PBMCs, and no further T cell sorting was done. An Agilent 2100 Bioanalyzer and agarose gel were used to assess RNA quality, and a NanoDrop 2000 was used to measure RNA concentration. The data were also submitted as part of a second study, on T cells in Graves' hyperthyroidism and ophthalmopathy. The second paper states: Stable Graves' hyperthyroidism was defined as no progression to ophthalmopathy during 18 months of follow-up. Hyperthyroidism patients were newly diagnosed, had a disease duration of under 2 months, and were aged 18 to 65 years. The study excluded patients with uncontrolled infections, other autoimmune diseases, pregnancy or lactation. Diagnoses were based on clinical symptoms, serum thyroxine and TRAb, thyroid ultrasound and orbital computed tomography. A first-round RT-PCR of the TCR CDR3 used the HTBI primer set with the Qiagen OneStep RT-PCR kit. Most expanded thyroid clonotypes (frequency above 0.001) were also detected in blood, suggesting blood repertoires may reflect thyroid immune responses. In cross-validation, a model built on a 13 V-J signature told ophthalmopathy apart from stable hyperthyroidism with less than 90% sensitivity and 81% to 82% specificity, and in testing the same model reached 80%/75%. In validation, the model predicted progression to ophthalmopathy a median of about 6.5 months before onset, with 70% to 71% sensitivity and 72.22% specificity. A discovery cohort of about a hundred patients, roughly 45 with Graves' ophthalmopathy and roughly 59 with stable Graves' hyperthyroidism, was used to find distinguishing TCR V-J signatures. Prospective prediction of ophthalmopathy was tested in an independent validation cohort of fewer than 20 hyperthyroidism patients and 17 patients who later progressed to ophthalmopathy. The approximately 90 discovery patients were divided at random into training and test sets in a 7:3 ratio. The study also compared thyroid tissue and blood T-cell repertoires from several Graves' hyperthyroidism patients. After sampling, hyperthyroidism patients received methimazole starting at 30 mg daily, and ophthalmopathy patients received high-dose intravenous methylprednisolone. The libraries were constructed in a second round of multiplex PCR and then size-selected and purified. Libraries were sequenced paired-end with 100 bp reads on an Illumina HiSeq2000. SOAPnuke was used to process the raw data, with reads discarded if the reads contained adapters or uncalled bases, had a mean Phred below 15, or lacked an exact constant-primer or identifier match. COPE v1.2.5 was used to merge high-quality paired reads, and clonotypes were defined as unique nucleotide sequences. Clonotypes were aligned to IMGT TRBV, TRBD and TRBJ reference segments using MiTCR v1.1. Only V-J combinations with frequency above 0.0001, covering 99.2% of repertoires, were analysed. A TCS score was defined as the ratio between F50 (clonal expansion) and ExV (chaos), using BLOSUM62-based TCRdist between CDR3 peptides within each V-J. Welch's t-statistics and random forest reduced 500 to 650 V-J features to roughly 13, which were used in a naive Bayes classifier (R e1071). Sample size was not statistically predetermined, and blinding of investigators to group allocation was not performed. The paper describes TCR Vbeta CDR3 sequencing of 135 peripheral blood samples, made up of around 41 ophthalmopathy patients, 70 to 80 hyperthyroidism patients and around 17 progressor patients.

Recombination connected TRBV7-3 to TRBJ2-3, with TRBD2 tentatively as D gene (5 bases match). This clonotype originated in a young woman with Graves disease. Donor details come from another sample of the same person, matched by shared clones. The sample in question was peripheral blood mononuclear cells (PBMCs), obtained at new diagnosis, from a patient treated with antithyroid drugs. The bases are TGTGCCAGCAGCTTAGGAACCCAGTGGCGGGGCACAGATACGCAGTATTTT. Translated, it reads CASSLGTQWRGTDTQYF.